This TCR beta chain was captured by sequencing in a study of chemoradiotherapy in HPV16-positive cancers. Findings and limits, study-wide: Candidate HPV-specific clones and E7-related TCR motifs grew in tumor during treatment.

Libraries were prepared by immunoSEQ multiplex PCR; TCRdb keeps only in-frame clonotypes and omits some of them. The repertoire has about 11,000 clones, about 81% of them found once; the top ten carry more than 6.5%. Comments on this clone: Its antigen remains unidentified.

The CDR3 totals 15 residues. The V and J ends lost 8 bases and 0 bases, in that order; junction bases with no gene match: 8. Germline assignment: CDR1 MNHNS and CDR2 SASEGT. This sequence joins TRBV6-1 and TRBJ2-7; 9 nucleotides match TRBD2. This receptor was identified in a human donor with HPV-associated anogenital cancer. The biological material was taken from a patient who underwent chemoradiotherapy. CDR3 bases: TGTGCCAGCTCCGGTCTAGCGGGAACCTCCTACGAGCAGTACTTC. Amino acid sequence: CASSGLAGTSYEQYF.